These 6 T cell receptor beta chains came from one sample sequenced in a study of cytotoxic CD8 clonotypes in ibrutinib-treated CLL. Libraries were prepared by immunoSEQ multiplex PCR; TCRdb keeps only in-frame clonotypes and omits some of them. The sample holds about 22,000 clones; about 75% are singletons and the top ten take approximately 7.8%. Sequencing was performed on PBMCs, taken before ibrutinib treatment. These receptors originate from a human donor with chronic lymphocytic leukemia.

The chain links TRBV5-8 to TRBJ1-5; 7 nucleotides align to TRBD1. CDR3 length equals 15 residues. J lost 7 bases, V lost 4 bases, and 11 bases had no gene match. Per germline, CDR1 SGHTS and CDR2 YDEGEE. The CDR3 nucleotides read TGTGCCAGCAGCGGGGGACAGATTATACTCCAGCCCCAGCATTTT. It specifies CASSGGQIILQPQHF.

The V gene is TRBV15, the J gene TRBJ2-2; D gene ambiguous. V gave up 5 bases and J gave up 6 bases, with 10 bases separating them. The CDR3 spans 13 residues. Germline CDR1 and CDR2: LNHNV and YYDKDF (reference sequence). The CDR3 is CATSFREAGELFF. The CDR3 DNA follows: TGTGCCACCAGCTTCAGAGAGGCCGGGGAGCTGTTTTTT.

The CDR3 protein is CASSPDLAGVFGGTQYF. For the CDR3, the DNA is TGTGCCAGCAGCCCGGACCTAGCGGGAGTCTTTGGGGGTACGCAGTATTTT. The chain couples TRBV5-4 to TRBJ2-3; the match to TRBD2 covers 10 bases. With V trimmed by 4 bases and J by 8 bases, 16 bases remained unmatched. Germline V gene sequence: CDR1 SGHNT, CDR2 YYREEE (reference sequence). This CDR3 has 17 residues.

CDR3: CASSEAPSGRVDEQFF. CDR3 DNA: TGTGCCAGCAGTGAAGCTCCTAGCGGGAGAGTCGATGAGCAGTTCTTC. The gene calls are TRBV2 and TRBJ2-1; 10 nucleotides align to TRBD2. V lost 0 bases and J lost 8; bases outside the gene matches: 7. Germline assignment: CDR1 SNHLY and CDR2 FYNNEI. CDR3 size: 16 residues.

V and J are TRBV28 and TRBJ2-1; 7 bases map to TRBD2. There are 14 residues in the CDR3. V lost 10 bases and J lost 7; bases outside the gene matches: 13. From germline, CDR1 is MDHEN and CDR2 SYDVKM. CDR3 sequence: CATSKRDGKNEQFF. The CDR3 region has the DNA TGTGCCACCTCCAAGCGGGACGGTAAAAATGAGCAGTTCTTC.

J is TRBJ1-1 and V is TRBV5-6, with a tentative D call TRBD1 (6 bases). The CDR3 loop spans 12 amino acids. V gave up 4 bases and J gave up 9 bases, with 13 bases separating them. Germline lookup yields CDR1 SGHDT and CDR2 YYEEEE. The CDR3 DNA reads TGTGCCAGCAGCACCTACAGGGACAAAGCTTTCTTT. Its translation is CASSTYRDKAFF.